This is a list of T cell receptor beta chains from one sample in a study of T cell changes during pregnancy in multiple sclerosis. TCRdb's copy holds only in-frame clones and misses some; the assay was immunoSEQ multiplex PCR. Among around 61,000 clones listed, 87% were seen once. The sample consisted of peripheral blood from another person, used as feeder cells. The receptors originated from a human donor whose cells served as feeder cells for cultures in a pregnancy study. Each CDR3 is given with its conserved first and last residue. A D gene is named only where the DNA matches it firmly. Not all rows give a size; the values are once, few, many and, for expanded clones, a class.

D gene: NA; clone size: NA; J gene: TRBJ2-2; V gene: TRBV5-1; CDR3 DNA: TGCGCCAGCAGCTTGGTTGGGGTAACGACCGGGGAGCTGTTTTTT; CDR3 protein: CASSLVGVTTGELFF
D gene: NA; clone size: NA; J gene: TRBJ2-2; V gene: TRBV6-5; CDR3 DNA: TGTGCCAGCAGCCTGGGACGGCGTGTCACCGGGGAGCTGTTTTTT; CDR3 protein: CASSLGRRVTGELFF
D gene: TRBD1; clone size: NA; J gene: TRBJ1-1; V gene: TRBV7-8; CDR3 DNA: TGTGCCAGCAGCCCAGGGGACAGGGGAGCTTTCTTT; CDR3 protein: CASSPGDRGAFF
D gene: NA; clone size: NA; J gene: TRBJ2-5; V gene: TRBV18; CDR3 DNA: TGTGCCAGCTCACCACCCAGGTTAGGAGAGACCCAGTACTTC; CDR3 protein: CASSPPRLGETQYF
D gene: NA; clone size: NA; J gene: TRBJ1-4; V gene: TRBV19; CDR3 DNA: TGTGCCAGCGGGTCCCATCGTGGTGAAAAACTGTTTTTT; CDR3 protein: CASGSHRGEKLFF
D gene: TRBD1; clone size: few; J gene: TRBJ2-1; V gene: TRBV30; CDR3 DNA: TGTGCCTGGAGTGTACGAGGGATGGGACAGGGGACCTACAATGAGCAGTTCTTC; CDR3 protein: CAWSVRGMGQGTYNEQFF
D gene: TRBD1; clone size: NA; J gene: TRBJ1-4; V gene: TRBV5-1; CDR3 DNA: TGCGCCAGCAGCGACAGGGGAACTAATGAAAAACTGTTTTTT; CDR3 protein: CASSDRGTNEKLFF
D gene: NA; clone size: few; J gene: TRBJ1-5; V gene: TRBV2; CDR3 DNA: TGTGCCAGCAGGGACCCGACGGAGACAGGGCCCCAGCATTTT; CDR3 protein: CASRDPTETGPQHF
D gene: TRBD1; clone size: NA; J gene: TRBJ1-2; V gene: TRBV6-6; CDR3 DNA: TGTGCCAGCAGTCCGGGACAGTATGGCTACACCTTC; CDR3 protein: CASSPGQYGYTF
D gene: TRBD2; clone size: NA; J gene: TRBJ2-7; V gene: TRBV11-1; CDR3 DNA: TGTGCCAGCAGCGCGGGACTAGCGGCTTCCTACGAGCAGTACTTC; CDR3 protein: CASSAGLAASYEQYF
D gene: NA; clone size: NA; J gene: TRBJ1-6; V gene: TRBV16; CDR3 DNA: TGTGCCAGCAGCCAATCACGCACGGTTCGCAATTCACCCCTCCACTTT; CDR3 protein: CASSQSRTVRNSPLHF
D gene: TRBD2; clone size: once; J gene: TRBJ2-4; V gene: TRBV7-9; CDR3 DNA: TGTGCCAGCAGCCCCCTTGGCGGGGGAGCCAAAAACATTCAGTACTTC; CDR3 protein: CASSPLGGGAKNIQYF
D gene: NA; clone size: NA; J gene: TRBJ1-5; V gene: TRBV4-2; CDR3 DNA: TGTGCCAGCAGCCAAGCGGGGGGAAGCAATCAGCCCCAGCATTTT; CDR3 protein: CASSQAGGSNQPQHF
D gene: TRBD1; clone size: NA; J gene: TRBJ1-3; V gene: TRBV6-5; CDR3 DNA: TGTGCCAGCAGGGCCGGGACAGGGACCGGAAACACCATATATTTT; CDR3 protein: CASRAGTGTGNTIYF
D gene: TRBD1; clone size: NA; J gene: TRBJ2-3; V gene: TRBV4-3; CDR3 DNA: TGCGCCAGCAGCCAAGAGAGGACAGGTCTAACTTGGGCTAGCACAGATACGCAGTATTTT; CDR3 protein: CASSQERTGLTWASTDTQYF
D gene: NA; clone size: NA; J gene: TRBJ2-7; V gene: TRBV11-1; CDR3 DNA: TGTGCCAGCAGCCTCTTTGGGTACTCCTACGAGCAGTACTTC; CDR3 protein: CASSLFGYSYEQYF
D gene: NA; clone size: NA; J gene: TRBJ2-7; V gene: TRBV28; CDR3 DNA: TGTGCCAGCGCGGACAGTCCCCACGAGCAGTACTTC; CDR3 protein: CASADSPHEQYF
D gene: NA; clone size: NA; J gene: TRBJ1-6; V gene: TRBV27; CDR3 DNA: TGTGCCAGCAGTTGGACATGGTATTCACCCCTCCACTTT; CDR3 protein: CASSWTWYSPLHF
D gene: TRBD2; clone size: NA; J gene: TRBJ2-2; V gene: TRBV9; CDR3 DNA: TGTGCCAGCAGCGTAGATCGGACTAGCGGGAGGGGAGACACCGGGGAGCTGTTTTTT; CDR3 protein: CASSVDRTSGRGDTGELFF
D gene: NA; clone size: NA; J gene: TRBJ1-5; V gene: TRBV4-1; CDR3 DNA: TGCGCCAGCAGCCCTCGGCTGTGGGAGAGCAATCAGCCCCAGCATTTT; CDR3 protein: CASSPRLWESNQPQHF
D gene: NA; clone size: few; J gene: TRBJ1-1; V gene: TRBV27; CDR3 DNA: TGTGCCAGCAGTTTATCGAACACTGAAGCTTTCTTT; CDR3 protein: CASSLSNTEAFF
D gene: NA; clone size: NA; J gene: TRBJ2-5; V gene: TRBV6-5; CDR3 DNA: TGTGCCAGCAGACGGCGGGAAGAGACCCAGTACTTC; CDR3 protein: CASRRREETQYF
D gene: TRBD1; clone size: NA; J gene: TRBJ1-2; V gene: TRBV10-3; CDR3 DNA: TGTGCCATCAGGACAGGGGAGGGCGGCTACACCTTC; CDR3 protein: CAIRTGEGGYTF
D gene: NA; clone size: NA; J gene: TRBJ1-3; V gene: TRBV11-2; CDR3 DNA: TGTGCCACCCGAGGGGGAGGGTCTAGCTCTGGAAACACCATATATTTT; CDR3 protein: CATRGGGSSSGNTIYF
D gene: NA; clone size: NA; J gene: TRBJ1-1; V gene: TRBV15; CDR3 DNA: TGTGCCACCAGCAGAGGGGACAACACTGAAGCTTTCTTT; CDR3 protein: CATSRGDNTEAFF
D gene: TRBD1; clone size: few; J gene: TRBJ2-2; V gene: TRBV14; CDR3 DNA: TGTGCCAGCAGTACCGGACAGGGTCACACCGGGGAGCTGTTTTTT; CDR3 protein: CASSTGQGHTGELFF
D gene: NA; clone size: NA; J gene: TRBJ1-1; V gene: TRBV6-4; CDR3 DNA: TGTGCCAGCAAAAACTCCCCCAGGAACACTGAAGCTTTCTTT; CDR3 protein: CASKNSPRNTEAFF
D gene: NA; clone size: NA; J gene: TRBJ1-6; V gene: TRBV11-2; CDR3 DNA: TGTGCCAGCAGCATCAGACAGCCTCCACATTCACCCCTCCACTTT; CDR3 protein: CASSIRQPPHSPLHF
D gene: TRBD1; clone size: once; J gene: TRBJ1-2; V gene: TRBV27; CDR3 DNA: TGTGCCAGCAGTTTAACCGGGACAGGGCATGGCTACACCTTC; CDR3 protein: CASSLTGTGHGYTF
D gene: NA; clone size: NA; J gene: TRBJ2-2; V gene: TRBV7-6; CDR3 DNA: TGTGCCAGCAGCTTAGCGGGGACGAACACCGGGGAGCTGTTTTTT; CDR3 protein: CASSLAGTNTGELFF
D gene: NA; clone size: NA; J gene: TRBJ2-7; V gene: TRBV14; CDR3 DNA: TGTGCCAGCAGCCAGGTGCGGGGGCCCTACGAGCAGTACTTC; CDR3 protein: CASSQVRGPYEQYF
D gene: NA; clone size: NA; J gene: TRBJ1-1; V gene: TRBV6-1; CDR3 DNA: TGTGCCAGCAGTGCCGACAGAGGAAGAACTGAAGCTTTCTTT; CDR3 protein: CASSADRGRTEAFF
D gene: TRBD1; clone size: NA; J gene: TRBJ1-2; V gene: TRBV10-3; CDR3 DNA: TGTGCCATCAGTGAGGGACAGGGATACTATGGCTACACCTTC; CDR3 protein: CAISEGQGYYGYTF
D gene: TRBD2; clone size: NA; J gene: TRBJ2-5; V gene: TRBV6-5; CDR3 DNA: TGTGCCAGCAGTTTAGCGGGGGGGATCCAAGAGACCCAGTACTTC; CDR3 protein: CASSLAGGIQETQYF
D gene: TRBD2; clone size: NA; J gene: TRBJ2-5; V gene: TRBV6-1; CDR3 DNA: TGTGCCAGCAGTGAAAGCGCGGGGGGGGAGACCCAGTACTTC; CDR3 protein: CASSESAGGETQYF
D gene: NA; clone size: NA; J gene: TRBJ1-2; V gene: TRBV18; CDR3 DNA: TGTGCCAGCTCACCACCAGTCGGGACGCTTAACTATGGCTACACCTTC; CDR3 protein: CASSPPVGTLNYGYTF